Following are 3 T cell receptor beta chains from one sample sequenced in a study of tumor-infiltrating lymphocytes in primary liver carcinoma. The tissue used was unsorted bulk material of about 19-31 mg. RNA and DNA were co-extracted from it with the AllPrep DNA/RNA mini kit. TCR beta cDNA came from roughly 450 ng total RNA, primed with a constant-region primer. Sequencing libraries for TCR beta derived from three nested multiplex PCR rounds that used slightly modified ARM-PCR. Each of the first two PCR rounds ran approximately 11 cycles with TRBV1-TRBV30 forward and C-beta reverse primers. TCRdb reprocessed the multiplex PCR reads via MiXCR and lists one record per CDR3 protein. This repertoire shows 90,000 to 150,000 distinct CDR3 sequences, nearly 70% found once; its top ten account for around 8.1%. Sequenced input: tumor-adjacent normal liver tissue. These receptors originate from a woman aged 55-69 years with primary liver carcinoma and hepatitis B virus infection.

Remarks on this clonotype: The junction differs from germline at one of its ends, possibly a read error. The chain combines TRBV5-4 with TRBJ2-3; 13 positions agree with TRBD2. Germline lookup yields CDR1 SGHNT and CDR2 YYREEE (reference sequence). This CDR3 has 15 residues. CDR3 sequence (DNA): TGTGCCAGTAGCTGGACTAGCGGGAGAGGAGATGCGCAGTATTTT. This codes for CASSWTSGRGDAQYF.

The chain has TRBV6-5 and TRBJ1-1; possible D gene TRBD1, 6 bases. The CDR3 is 13 residues long. The V end lost 5 bases, the J end lost 7 bases, and 14 bases lay between the germline ends. Germline CDR1 MNHEY, CDR2 SVGAGI. CDR3 sequence: CASSINWGREAFF. The CDR3 DNA reads TGTGCCAGCAGTATAAACTGGGGGCGTGAAGCTTTCTTT.

By share, this clonotype counts as medium-sized. The chain employs TRBV11-2 and TRBJ1-4; D possibly corresponds to TRBD1 (5 bases). There are 15 residues in the CDR3. The V end was cut by 0 bases, the J end by 8 bases, with 13 bases between. The germline V gene has CDR1 SGHAT and CDR2 FQNNGV. CDR3: CASSLDRGGWEKLFF. The CDR3 region has the DNA TGTGCCAGCAGCTTAGATCGCGGGGGATGGGAAAAACTGTTTTTT.